This T cell receptor beta chain was sequenced in a study of neoadjuvant anti-PD-1 for oral cavity cancer. Only in-frame clones appear in the TCRdb table, and some are missing; sequencing was by immunoSEQ multiplex PCR. The sample contains 55,000 to 75,000 clones, approximately 87% of which appear only once. Documented time point: after neoadjuvant nivolumab, at surgical resection. Patients were newly diagnosed with stage II-IVA oral cavity squamous cell carcinoma without prior systemic or radiation treatment. The receptor was isolated from a person between 40 and 79 years old with oral cavity squamous cell carcinoma. The source material was PBMCs, sampled after nivolumab (anti-PD-1) treatment.

Here the CDR3 reads CAISETQGARADTQYF. The DNA for the CDR3 is TGTGCCATCAGTGAGACTCAGGGGGCTCGGGCAGATACGCAGTATTTT. The chain joins TRBV10-3 to TRBJ2-3, with 8 bases fitting TRBD1. The V and J ends lost 2 bases and 4 bases, in that order; junction bases with no gene match: 8. The CDR3 runs 16 residues. Per the germline V gene, CDR1 is ENHRY and CDR2 is SYGVKD.